Each of the 17 T cell receptor beta chains below was sequenced from the same sample in a study of spatial heterogeneity in lung cancer. Time point given: sample taken at primary tumor resection. Whole RNA from tumor, nontumor lung or frozen PBMC was sequenced unsorted. Each CDR3 protein gets one entry after TCRdb re-called the 5' RACE reads with MiXCR. Counted here are around 13,000 distinct CDR3 sequences, more than 4.5% occurring once; the ten biggest clones make up 35% to 40%. Material: lung tumor tissue, obtained at surgery. These receptors came from a human donor with early-stage non-small cell lung cancer.

The sample holds many counts of this clonotype. Because this beta chain is a stray read in a library intended to capture alpha chains, its abundance should not be given much weight. This sequence joins TRBV18 and TRBJ1-2; D not certain. Trimming cost V 2 bases and J 0 bases, with 7 bases left between them. The CDR3 extends over 14 amino acids. Germline V gene sequence: CDR1 KGHSH, CDR2 LQKENI. The chain's CDR3 is CASSPGISNYGYTF. The CDR3 DNA is TGTGCCAGCTCACCAGGGATATCTAACTATGGCTACACCTTC.

At least ten counts were recorded for this clonotype. Found in a library prepared for alpha chains, this beta chain is an off-target read, and its abundance has little meaning. The chain employs TRBV7-2 and TRBJ1-2; TRBD1 aligns across 7 bases. The CDR3 spans 14 residues. Germline V gene data show CDR1 as SGHTA and CDR2 as FQGNSA. With V trimmed by 4 bases and J by 4 bases, 6 bases remained unmatched. CDR3 nucleotides: TGTGCCAGCAGCTACACCCGGGACAGCTATGGCTACACCTTC. Amino acid sequence: CASSYTRDSYGYTF.

This clonotype was counted ten times or more. Within a library made for alpha chains, this beta chain is off target, and its count is uninformative. The DNA of the CDR3 is TGTGCCAGCAGCATACCCGAAGGTAGCGGGTCTTACAATGAGCAGTTCTTC. Protein sequence: CASSIPEGSGSYNEQFF. The chain employs TRBV7-2 and TRBJ2-1, with TRBD2 identical over 7 bases. Germline assignment: CDR1 SGHTA and CDR2 FQGNSA. V shed 5 bases, J shed 4 bases, and the junction held 14 bases outside the gene matches. The CDR3 length is 17 residues.

This clonotype was recorded at least ten times. A library made for alpha chains picked up this beta chain off target, so its size means little. The genes are TRBV7-8 and TRBJ2-7; D is tentatively TRBD1 or TRBD2 (5 bases each). Germline-derived CDR1 and CDR2 are SGHVS and FQNEAQ. Trimming removed 5 bases at V and 4 bases at J, with 18 bases between. CDR3 length: 15 amino acids. As DNA, the CDR3 is TGTGCCAGCAGCCCCCCCGGGACCTCCGTGTACGAGCAGTACTTC. Its protein is CASSPPGTSVYEQYF.

Turning to this clonotype: A clone one base away is much larger, so this may be a read error. Since it is a stray read in a library aimed at alpha chains, this beta chain has a size that is not meaningful. This chain uses TRBV4-2 with TRBJ1-5; 7 nucleotides match TRBD1. The end of the DNA aligns better with TRBJ2-3, so the J call may be wrong. Germline CDR1 LGHNA, CDR2 YNFKEQ. The CDR3 spans 16 residues. CDR3 in amino acids: CASKPHGVDRSQPQYF. The CDR3 region has the DNA TGTGCCAGCAAACCACATGGGGTGGACAGGAGCCAGCCCCAGTATTTT.

The sample holds many counts of this clonotype. The library was prepared for alpha chains; this beta chain is a stray read, so its frequency means little. The rearrangement links TRBV20-1 to TRBJ1-1, with 8 bases lining up with TRBD1. The CDR3 spans 15 residues. From germline, CDR1 is DFQATT and CDR2 SNEGSKA (reference sequence). V lost 2 bases and J lost 6; bases outside the gene matches: 11. The CDR3 region is CSARPFGQGHPEAFF. DNA for the CDR3: TGCAGTGCTAGACCTTTCGGACAGGGTCATCCTGAAGCTTTCTTT.

This clonotype was found many times. This beta chain represents an off-target read in a library built for alpha chains; its size is of limited meaning. The chain recombines TRBV15 with TRBJ1-6; D might be TRBD1 (5 bases). Germline V gives CDR1 LNHNV, CDR2 YYDKDF (reference sequence). There are 15 residues in the CDR3. The V end was cut by 5 bases, the J end by 8 bases, with 16 bases between. CDR3 region: CATSAQGAKDSPLHF. The CDR3 bases are TGTGCCACCAGCGCCCAAGGGGCTAAAGATTCACCCCTCCACTTT.

This clonotype was recorded at least ten times. This beta chain is an off-target read within a library intended for alpha chains, so its frequency means little. J is TRBJ2-3 and V is TRBV29-1; unclear D gene. From germline, CDR1 is SQVTM and CDR2 ANQGSEA. This CDR3 is built from 13 residues. Trimming cost V 4 bases and J 0 bases, with 8 bases left between them. The CDR3 sequence: CSVAGPSTDTQYF. CDR3 nucleotide sequence: TGCAGCGTTGCCGGACCTAGCACAGATACGCAGTATTTT.

In this sample, this clonotype turned up many times. This beta chain is a stray sequence in a library constructed for alpha chains; its clone size is not meaningful. This chain joins TRBV4-3 and TRBJ2-3; TRBD2 matches 9 bases. CDR1 is LGHNA and CDR2 is YSLEER in the germline V gene. V shed 0 bases, J shed 4 bases, and the junction held 2 bases outside the gene matches. CDR3 length: 15 amino acids. The chain's CDR3 is CASSQEGGGADTQYF. CDR3 sequence (DNA): TGCGCCAGCAGCCAAGAAGGCGGGGGGGCAGATACGCAGTATTTT.

The table lists this clonotype with many counts. A library made for alpha chains picked up this beta chain off target, so its size means little. In DNA form, the CDR3 reads TGTGCCAGCAGCCCTATGGGGGGGGCAGGCAATCAGCCCCAGCATTTT. Amino acid sequence: CASSPMGGAGNQPQHF. This chain links TRBV7-9 with TRBJ1-5; a possible D gene is TRBD1 (6 bases). V gave up 5 bases and J gave up 2 bases, with 16 bases separating them. Germline CDR1 is SEHNR and CDR2 is FQNEAQ (reference sequence). The CDR3 covers 16 residues.

This clonotype was picked up many times. Because the library targeted alpha chains, this beta chain is an off-target read whose size means little. This chain connects TRBV3-1 to TRBJ2-7, with TRBD1 matching 8 bases. This CDR3 has 15 residues. The V and J ends lost 3 bases and 3 bases, in that order; junction bases with no gene match: 7. Germline V gene lookup returns CDR1 LGHDT and CDR2 YNNKEL (reference sequence). CDR3 DNA sequence: TGTGCCAGCAGCCACCCCAGGGGGCCTTACTACGAGCAGTACGTC. It encodes CASSHPRGPYYEQYV.

This clonotype was found many times. This beta chain is an unintended read in a library built for alpha chains; its size means little. The chain uses TRBV28 and TRBJ2-1, with 7 bases fitting TRBD2. Looked up from germline, CDR1 is MDHEN and CDR2 is SYDVKM. The CDR3 extends over 18 amino acids. The V and J ends lost 2 bases and 0 bases, in that order; junction bases with no gene match: 10. The CDR3 loop reads CASSLPLAEQRSYNEQFF. The CDR3 nucleotides read TGTGCCAGCAGTTTACCCCTAGCGGAACAGCGCTCCTACAATGAGCAGTTCTTC.

This clonotype was counted many times. The size of this beta chain means little, since it is a stray read in a library made for alpha chains. The rearrangement uses TRBV14 and TRBJ1-1; TRBD1 matches at 11 bases. Germline lookup yields CDR1 SGHDN and CDR2 FVKESK. CDR3 length equals 13 residues. J lost 9 bases, V lost 3 bases, and 3 bases had no gene match. CDR3 in amino acids: CASSHGTGGKAFF. The CDR3 DNA reads as TGTGCCAGCAGCCATGGGACAGGGGGAAAAGCTTTCTTT.

This clonotype came up many times. This beta chain appears as a stray read in a library generated for alpha chains; its size is not informative. This chain connects TRBV6-2 or TRBV6-3 to TRBJ2-5; perhaps TRBD1 as D (6 bases). CDR3 length: 14 amino acids. Deletions cut 0 bases from V and 3 bases from J, with 8 bases between. CDR1 MNHEY and CDR2 SVGEGT come from the germline V gene. This CDR3 is CASSYSDREETQYF. The CDR3 DNA sequence: TGTGCCAGCAGTTACTCGGACAGAGAAGAGACCCAGTACTTC.

In this sample, this clonotype turned up many times. Within a library made for alpha chains, this beta chain is off target, and its count is uninformative. This chain uses TRBV11-1 with TRBJ2-1; TRBD2 matches 7 bases. Germline values: CDR1 SGHAT, CDR2 FQDESV (reference sequence). The length of the CDR3 is 18 residues. With V trimmed by 0 bases and J by 0 bases, 8 bases remained unmatched. The CDR3: CASSLAPGAGVSYNEQFF. The CDR3 nucleotides read TGTGCCAGCAGCTTAGCGCCTGGTGCGGGGGTCTCCTACAATGAGCAGTTCTTC.

This clonotype was detected ten times or more. This beta chain turned up in a library designed for alpha chains; as an off-target read, its abundance says little. The V gene is TRBV28, the J gene TRBJ2-3; 10 bases align to TRBD2. V lost 4 bases to trimming and J lost 5 bases; unmatched junction nucleotides: 6. The V gene's germline CDR1 is MDHEN and CDR2 SYDVKM. The CDR3 contains 15 residues. Here the CDR3 DNA reads TGTGCCAGCAGTTCTAAGCGGGAGGGCCTAGATACGCAGTATTTT. Translation: CASSSKREGLDTQYF.

This clonotype rates as medium-sized. With the library built for alpha chains, this beta chain is off target and its frequency is not meaningful. The V call is TRBV18, the J call TRBJ1-4; the D is unclear. Trimming stripped 11 bases from V and 4 bases from J, with 17 bases between. CDR3 length: 14 residues. Germline V gives CDR1 KGHSH, CDR2 LQKENI. The CDR3 here is CASRGQLNNEKLFF. The CDR3 DNA is TGTGCCTCACGGGGTCAGCTGAATAATGAAAAACTGTTTTTT.